Following are 25 T cell receptor beta chains from one sample sequenced in a study of blood T cell repertoires in COVID-19. Some clones are missing from TCRdb's copy, which holds only in-frame ones; the method was immunoSEQ multiplex PCR. The sample holds over 85,000 clones; 88% are singletons and the top ten take approximately 3.3%. Sequencing input: peripheral blood. The receptor set was obtained from a woman between 45 and 65 years old with acute or convalescent COVID-19.

The rearrangement links TRBV19 to TRBJ2-7; 10 bases agree with TRBD2. The CDR3 contains 16 residues. Per germline, CDR1 LNHDA and CDR2 SQIVND (reference sequence). Germline trimming cut 3 bases from V and 3 bases from J; bases unmatched to any gene: 8. This CDR3 reads CASSIAASGSFYEQYF. The DNA of the CDR3 is TGTGCCAGTAGTATCGCCGCTAGCGGGAGTTTCTACGAGCAGTACTTC.

This clone was found once. The chain joins TRBV15 to TRBJ1-3; 9 nucleotides line up with TRBD1. Germline loops: CDR1 LNHNV, CDR2 YYDKDF (reference sequence). V was clipped by 1 base and J by 2 bases; unmatched bases: 6. The CDR3 is 17 residues long. CDR3 DNA: TGTGCCACCAGCAGAGTGGTACAGGGGGCGACTGGAAACACCATATATTTT. Residues: CATSRVVQGATGNTIYF.

This chain links TRBV5-1 with TRBJ2-4, with D tentatively TRBD2 (5 bases). Germline CDR1 SGHRS, CDR2 YFSETQ. Trimming removed 0 bases at V and 8 bases at J, with 15 bases between. The length of the CDR3 is 15 residues. CDR3 bases: TGCGCCAGCAGCTTGGCCGCAAGGGCCGGGGACATTCAGTACTTC. Translation: CASSLAARAGDIQYF.

The chain joins TRBV24-1 to TRBJ2-2; 8 positions match TRBD1. The CDR3 is 13 residues long. Trimming removed 10 bases from V and 4 bases from J; junction bases left unmatched: 4. Germline assignment: CDR1 KGHDR and CDR2 SFDVKD. CDR3 protein: CATTDRATGELFF. CDR3 DNA: TGTGCCACTACGGACAGGGCCACCGGGGAGCTGTTTTTT.

This rearrangement joins TRBV2 to TRBJ2-1, with D possibly TRBD1 on 5 matching bases. This CDR3 contains 13 residues. With 3 bases removed from V and 13 bases from J, the gap between germline ends came to 16 bases. Germline CDR1 SNHLY, CDR2 FYNNEI. The CDR3 sequence is CASSDTGPQPQFF. In DNA form, the CDR3 reads TGTGCCAGCAGTGACACAGGTCCTCAGCCACAGTTCTTC.

The rearrangement links TRBV7-2 to TRBJ2-5, with a possible D match to TRBD2 (5 bases). Germline V gene sequence: CDR1 SGHTA, CDR2 FQGNSA. The CDR3 length is 14 residues. The V gene lost 5 bases and the J gene lost 4 bases, with 14 bases spanning the gap. CDR3 bases: TGTGCCAGCAGCCCCCGAGGGAGTCCAGAGACCCAGTACTTC. It encodes CASSPRGSPETQYF.

This clone appeared a single time. This chain uses TRBV15 with TRBJ2-7; a weak D match, TRBD2 (6 bases). This CDR3 region has 14 residues. CDR1 and CDR2 from the germline V gene are LNHNV and YYDKDF (reference sequence). Trimming took off 7 bases at V and 0 bases at J, with 13 bases between the two ends. CDR3: CATTPGGNSYEQYF. The DNA of the CDR3 is TGTGCCACCACCCCCGGCGGGAACTCCTACGAGCAGTACTTC.

The rearrangement joins TRBV3-1 (or the pseudogene TRBV3-2) to TRBJ2-2; 12 nucleotides match TRBD2. This CDR3 has 20 amino acids. V shed 0 bases, J shed 5 bases, and the junction held 13 bases outside the gene matches. Germline CDR1 and CDR2: LGHDT and YNNKEL (reference sequence). The CDR3 loop reads CASSQEGVRLAGVGTGELFF. CDR3 bases: TGTGCCAGCAGCCAAGAAGGTGTGAGACTAGCGGGAGTGGGTACCGGGGAGCTGTTTTTT.

The chain employs TRBV24-1 and TRBJ2-2; tentatively, D is TRBD2 (6 bases). V lost 4 bases and J 5 bases, leaving 16 bases between the germline ends. The CDR3 is 16 amino acids. CDR1 KGHDR and CDR2 SFDVKD come from the germline V gene. CDR3 sequence reads: CATSDPPGLRTGELFF. CDR3 coding DNA: TGTGCCACCAGTGACCCTCCGGGACTTAGGACCGGGGAGCTGTTTTTT.

The chain joins TRBV7-9 to TRBJ2-1, with 14 bases aligning to TRBD2. The junction had 4 bases not matched to a gene; V was cut back by 1 base and J by 8 bases. This CDR3 contains 16 residues. Germline-derived CDR1 and CDR2 are SEHNR and FQNEAQ (reference sequence). The CDR3: CASSLDTGLAGDEQFF. CDR3 nucleotides: TGTGCCAGCAGCTTAGATACGGGACTAGCGGGAGATGAGCAGTTCTTC. Full variable domain (rest looked up from reference TRBV7-9 and TRBJ2-1): DTGVSQNPRHKITKRGQNVTFRCDPISEHNRLYWYRQTLGQGPEFLTYFQNEAQLEKSRLLSDRFSAERPKGSFSTLEIQRTEQGDSAMYLCASSLDTGLAGDEQFFGPGTRLTVL.

The V and J genes are TRBV29-1 and TRBJ2-5; 9 bases match TRBD1. V lost 3 bases and J lost 4; bases outside the gene matches: 3. CDR1 is SQVTM, CDR2 ANQGSEA, per germline. This CDR3 region has 13 residues. The CDR3 sequence is CSVDGTGRETQYF. The CDR3 coding sequence is TGCAGCGTTGACGGGACAGGGAGAGAGACCCAGTACTTC.

This rearrangement joins TRBV29-1 to TRBJ2-1; D perhaps matches TRBD2 (5 bases). In germline, CDR1 is SQVTM, CDR2 ANQGSEA. The CDR3 contains 13 residues. V was pared by 2 bases and J by 2 bases, with 7 bases between. The CDR3 spells CSVERGTYNEQFF. The CDR3 nucleotides read TGCAGCGTTGAAAGAGGGACCTACAATGAGCAGTTCTTC.

This rearrangement joins TRBV5-1 to TRBJ1-1; D call uncertain. V lost 4 bases to trimming and J lost 1 base, with 11 bases between them. CDR3 length: 14 amino acids. Germline CDR1 is SGHRS and CDR2 is YFSETQ. The CDR3 reads CASSPRQPNTEAFF. The CDR3 bases are TGCGCCAGCAGCCCGCGGCAACCGAACACTGAAGCTTTCTTT.

This rearrangement joins TRBV9 to TRBJ2-7; 9 bases are shared with TRBD2. Per germline, CDR1 SGDLS and CDR2 YYNGEE. This CDR3 is built from 14 residues. Unmatched junction bases numbered 4, after V lost 0 bases and J lost 6 bases. The CDR3 coding sequence is TGTGCCAGCAGCGTAGCTACTAGCGGGCGCGAGCAGTACTTC. Translated: CASSVATSGREQYF. Filled out from reference TRBV9 and TRBJ2-7, the complete variable domain reads DSGVTQTPKHLITATGQRVTLRCSPRSGDLSVYWYQQSLDQGLQFLIQYYNGEERAKGNILERFSAQQFPDLHSELNLSSLELGDSALYFCASSVATSGREQYFGPGTRLTVT.

This chain links TRBV15 with TRBJ1-3, with a tentative D call TRBD1 (6 bases). V lost 0 bases and J lost 3, with 12 bases in between. Germline-derived CDR1 and CDR2 are LNHNV and YYDKDF (reference sequence). The CDR3 has 16 amino acids. The CDR3 loop is CATSRDVGGGGNTIYF. DNA of the CDR3: TGTGCCACCAGCAGAGATGTGGGAGGGGGTGGAAACACCATATATTTT.

This chain joins TRBV27 and TRBJ2-3; D perhaps matches TRBD1 (6 bases). The CDR3 extends over 15 amino acids. The germline V and J ends were trimmed by 6 bases and 3 bases, with 16 bases remaining between them. Germline CDR1 and CDR2: MNHEY and SMNVEV (reference sequence). The CDR3 sequence is CASSQNLGTTDTQYF. Here the CDR3 DNA reads TGTGCCAGCAGCCAGAACCTAGGGACAACAGATACGCAGTATTTT.

The sample holds one count of this clone. This rearrangement joins TRBV30 to TRBJ1-2, with D tentatively TRBD1 (5 bases). Trimming removed 2 bases at V and 8 bases at J, with 15 bases between. CDR1 and CDR2 (germline): GTSNPN, SVGIG (reference sequence). The CDR3 is made up of 13 amino acids. The CDR3 protein is CAWSLRDSWGYTF. The CDR3 DNA follows: TGTGCCTGGAGTCTCCGGGACTCCTGGGGCTACACCTTC.

The chain employs TRBV24-1 and TRBJ2-2; 10 nucleotides line up with TRBD1. The germline gives CDR1 KGHDR, CDR2 SFDVKD. V dropped 4 bases and J dropped 3; count of bases not matched to a gene: 4. The CDR3 length is 16 residues. CDR3 amino acids: CATSDRTGGDTGELFF. The CDR3 DNA sequence: TGTGCCACCAGTGACCGGACAGGGGGAGACACCGGGGAGCTGTTTTTT.

This chain connects TRBV24-1 to TRBJ2-1, with 11 bases that match TRBD1. After removal of 9 bases from V and 4 bases from J, the junction contained 4 bases not matched to a gene. Germline assignment: CDR1 KGHDR and CDR2 SFDVKD. The CDR3 is 14 residues long. The CDR3 DNA reads as TGTGCCACCCGAGGGGACAGGGGGTACAATGAGCAGTTCTTC. This translates into CATRGDRGYNEQFF.

The gene calls are TRBV19 and TRBJ2-3, with 9 bases matching TRBD2. V was pared by 7 bases and J by 6 bases, with 11 bases of the junction left unmatched. The CDR3 extends over 15 amino acids. Germline V lookup: CDR1 LNHDA, CDR2 SQIVND (reference sequence). The CDR3 protein is CASKEGSGSVDTQYF. CDR3 nucleotide sequence: TGTGCCAGTAAGGAAGGTAGCGGGAGTGTCGATACGCAGTATTTT. The full variable domain, with the rest looked up from reference TRBV19 and TRBJ2-3, is DGGITQSPKYLFRKEGQNVTLSCEQNLNHDAMYWYRQDPGQGLRLIYYSQIVNDFQKGDIAEGYSVSREKKESFPLTVTSAQKNPTAFYLCASKEGSGSVDTQYFGPGTRLTVL.

J is TRBJ1-2 and V is TRBV3-1 (or the pseudogene TRBV3-2); 9 bases line up with TRBD1. The junction had 11 bases not matched to a gene; V was cut back by 4 bases and J by 2 bases. CDR1 and CDR2 from the germline V gene are LGHDT and YNNKEL (reference sequence). This CDR3 spans 17 amino acids. The CDR3 nucleotides are TGTGCCAGCAGCCGTAATACACAGGGGGCAAGCAACTATGGCTACACCTTC. Protein product: CASSRNTQGASNYGYTF.

The V call is TRBV5-6, the J call TRBJ2-2; D is perhaps TRBD2 (5 bases). Germline-derived CDR1 and CDR2 are SGHDT and YYEEEE. V lost 0 bases and J 4 bases, leaving 13 bases between the germline ends. This CDR3 spans 16 amino acids. CDR3 sequence: CASSLGWESITGELFF. The CDR3 DNA is TGTGCCAGCAGCTTGGGGTGGGAGTCCATCACCGGGGAGCTGTTTTTT.

The J gene is TRBJ2-1, the V gene TRBV28; 13 nucleotides align to TRBD2. The trim removed 4 bases at V and 9 bases at J, leaving 6 bases unmatched. Germline V gives CDR1 MDHEN, CDR2 SYDVKM. This CDR3 comprises 15 residues. CDR3 DNA: TGTGCCAGCAGTTCCCTCGGACTAGCGGGAGTTGAGCAGTTCTTC. Its translation is CASSSLGLAGVEQFF.

CDR3 residues: CASSTYGQSNYGYTF. In DNA form, the CDR3 reads TGTGCCAGTAGTACCTACGGACAGTCTAACTATGGCTACACCTTC. The rearrangement uses TRBV19 and TRBJ1-2; TRBD1 is a possible D gene (6 bases). The CDR3 consists of 15 residues. V lost 4 bases and J lost 0, with 12 bases in between. CDR1 LNHDA and CDR2 SQIVND come from the germline V gene (reference sequence).

The J gene is TRBJ1-2, the V gene TRBV27, with D uncertain. CDR1 MNHEY and CDR2 SMNVEV come from the germline V gene (reference sequence). The CDR3 sequence is 13 residues long. V was cut by 5 bases and J by 4 bases, with 11 bases left in between. The DNA for the CDR3 is TGTGCCAGCAGTCCCCGCCACACCTATGGCTACACCTTC. Its protein is CASSPRHTYGYTF.